This entry concerns a single TCR beta chain. Its specificity is not known. Profiling relied on immunoSEQ multiplex PCR, and the TCRdb table lists in-frame clones only, not all of them. The repertoire holds roughly 150,000 clones, approximately 88% seen once, with about 3.4% in the top ten. These data originate in a study of T cell responses to AZD1222 COVID-19 vaccine. The CDR3 loop spans 13 amino acids. Germline V lookup: CDR1 SGHRS, CDR2 YFSETQ. V was trimmed by 7 bases and J by 2 bases, leaving 12 bases between them. Study-wide points: The number of AZD1222 recipients seropositive at baseline was only 6 or 7. Reportedly, nearly half of unique spike TCRs recognized epitopes outside B.1.351/B.1.1.7 mutations. Distributed over spike, vaccine-associated CD4 TCRs predominated at 160-218 and 743-854. Clonal diversity may have been underestimated in mostly white British donors.

This TCR derives from an adult in good health. The chain combines TRBV5-1 with TRBJ1-2; D is ambiguous. The material was peripheral blood, obtained on day 0 of MenACWY control vaccination. In DNA, the CDR3 is TGCGCCAGCCATCAGGAAACCAACTATGGCTACACCTTC. This translates into CASHQETNYGYTF. Based on the CDR3 plus reference TRBV5-1 and TRBJ1-2, the full variable domain is KAGVTQTPRYLIKTRGQQVTLSCSPISGHRSVSWYQQTPGQGLQFLFEYFSETQRNKGNFPGRFSGRQFSNSRSEMNVSTLELGDSALYLCASHQETNYGYTFGSGTRLTVV.